This entry lists 17 T cell receptor beta chains sequenced from one sample in a study of cytomegalovirus exposure and HLA in healthy donors. It was with 60 Vbeta and 13 Jbeta primers that the PCR ran. The table came from immunoSEQ multiplex PCR; TCRdb's copy has only in-frame clones and leaves some out. The sample's table shows some 130,000 clones. Sequencing used PBMCs. These receptors all stem from a woman in her thirties or forties in good health and CMV-seropositive.

The J gene is TRBJ2-7, the V gene TRBV5-5; 8 nucleotides agree with TRBD2. Germline CDR1 SGHKS, CDR2 YYEKEE (reference sequence). With V trimmed by 5 bases and J by 1 base, 11 bases remained unmatched. This CDR3 is 16 amino acids long. Here the CDR3 reads CASSSRQAGVSYEQYF. The CDR3 DNA reads TGTGCCAGCAGTTCCCGCCAAGCGGGAGTATCCTACGAGCAGTACTTC.

This chain links TRBV15 with TRBJ1-2; D unresolved. CDR1 is LNHNV and CDR2 is YYDKDF in the germline V gene (reference sequence). The CDR3 extends over 14 amino acids. V dropped 0 bases and J dropped 3 bases, with 8 bases sitting between them. The CDR3: CATSRDVADYGYTF. CDR3 sequence (DNA): TGTGCCACCAGCAGAGATGTGGCGGACTATGGCTACACCTTC. Variable domain in full (rest from reference TRBV15 and TRBJ1-2): DAMVIQNPRYQVTQFGKPVTLSCSQTLNHNVMYWYQQKSSQAPKLLFHYYDKDFNNEADTPDNFQSRRPNTSFCFLDIRSPGLGDTAMYLCATSRDVADYGYTFGSGTRLTVV.

As DNA, the CDR3 is TGTGCCAGCAGCGGACAGGGGCTCTACGAGCAGTACTTC. It yields the protein CASSGQGLYEQYF. The chain carries TRBV5-4 and TRBJ2-7; 9 bases are shared with TRBD1. Unmatched junction bases numbered 2, after V lost 4 bases and J lost 3 bases. The CDR3 covers 13 residues. CDR1 and CDR2 (germline): SGHNT, YYREEE (reference sequence).

This chain connects TRBV11-3 to TRBJ2-1; 9 nucleotides align to TRBD2. With V trimmed by 3 bases and J by 4 bases, 7 bases remained unmatched. CDR1 and CDR2 (germline): SGHNT, YENEEA. This CDR3 comprises 16 residues. This chain's CDR3 is CASSFGAGGSYNEQFF. CDR3 coding DNA: TGTGCCAGCAGCTTTGGAGCGGGGGGATCATACAATGAGCAGTTCTTC.

The genes are TRBV6-1 and TRBJ2-7; D may be TRBD2 (6 bases). Germline values: CDR1 MNHNS, CDR2 SASEGT. This CDR3 is built from 15 residues. V was shortened by 3 bases and J by 2 bases, with 14 bases between the two germline ends. The CDR3 is CASSEDTGLPYEQYF. DNA of the CDR3: TGTGCCAGCAGTGAGGATACGGGACTTCCCTACGAGCAGTACTTC.

The chain couples TRBV6-1 to TRBJ2-7; 11 nucleotides align to TRBD1. Germline assignment: CDR1 MNHNS and CDR2 SASEGT. The V gene end was trimmed by 4 bases and the J gene end by 3 bases; junction bases not matched to a gene: 8. This CDR3 has 16 residues. CDR3 nucleotide sequence: TGTGCCAGCAGTGGCCAATCGGGACAGGGGGTCTACGAGCAGTACTTC. Protein sequence: CASSGQSGQGVYEQYF.

The chain uses TRBV6-5 and TRBJ1-2, with TRBD1 matching over 7 bases. CDR1 MNHEY and CDR2 SVGAGI come from the germline V gene. The CDR3 has 16 amino acids. V lost 2 bases to trimming and J lost 6 bases; unmatched junction nucleotides: 12. The DNA for the CDR3 is TGTGCCAGCAGTTACGGGCGGGGCAGGGGGGTGGATGGCTACACCTTC. This sequence encodes CASSYGRGRGVDGYTF.

The chain carries TRBV7-9 and TRBJ1-5; TRBD1 matches at 9 bases. Trimming removed 5 bases from V and 7 bases from J; junction bases left unmatched: 9. This CDR3 contains 15 residues. Germline V gene data show CDR1 as SEHNR and CDR2 as FQNEAQ (reference sequence). CDR3 nucleotides: TGTGCCAGCAGCCCGGCCGGGACAGGGAACCAGCCCCAGCATTTT. Its protein product is CASSPAGTGNQPQHF.

V gene TRBV5-1 combines with J gene TRBJ2-5; possible D gene TRBD1, 6 bases. V lost 4 bases and J 0 bases, leaving 13 bases between the germline ends. Germline-derived CDR1 and CDR2 are SGHRS and YFSETQ. This CDR3 is built from 15 residues. The chain's CDR3 is CASSPGQNNQETQYF. In nucleotides, the CDR3 is TGCGCCAGCAGCCCCGGACAGAATAACCAAGAGACCCAGTACTTC.

The chain employs TRBV5-1 and TRBJ1-1; the D gene is possibly TRBD1 (6 bases). The V gene's germline CDR1 is SGHRS and CDR2 YFSETQ. The CDR3 contains 14 residues. The ends were cut back, 1 base at V and 1 base at J, with 8 bases in the middle. The CDR3 protein is CASSLIGGNTEAFF. The CDR3 DNA reads TGCGCCAGCAGCTTGATAGGGGGGAACACTGAAGCTTTCTTT.

V usage is TRBV18 and J usage is TRBJ2-7; 11 nucleotides line up with TRBD1. The length of the CDR3 is 15 residues. The V and J ends lost 3 bases and 6 bases, in that order; junction bases with no gene match: 7. Germline CDR1 KGHSH, CDR2 LQKENI. CDR3 sequence reads: CASSPGQGASREQYF. Here the CDR3 DNA reads TGTGCCAGCTCACCCGGACAGGGGGCTTCCCGCGAGCAGTACTTC. Combining the CDR3 with reference TRBV18 and TRBJ2-7 gives the whole variable domain NAGVMQNPRHLVRRRGQEARLRCSPMKGHSHVYWYRQLPEEGLKFMVYLQKENIIDESGMPKERFSAEFPKEGPSILRIQQVVRGDSAAYFCASSPGQGASREQYFGPGTRLTVT.

In DNA form, the CDR3 reads TGTGCCAGCAGTCCCCGAGGTAGTGTGTACGAGCAGTACTTC. It is translated as CASSPRGSVYEQYF. This chain links TRBV28 with TRBJ2-7; D is unclear. The germline CDR1 and CDR2 sequences are MDHEN and SYDVKM. V lost 5 bases, J lost 4 bases, and 15 bases lay in between. CDR3 length: 14 amino acids.

The J gene is TRBJ2-3, the V gene TRBV5-6; D might be TRBD1 (6 bases). Trimming pared 3 bases from V and 0 bases from J, leaving 11 bases between. The CDR3 totals 15 residues. CDR1 is SGHDT and CDR2 is YYEEEE in the germline V gene. The CDR3 coding sequence is TGTGCCAGCAGCTCACGGACAGCTAGCACAGATACGCAGTATTTT. This gives the protein CASSSRTASTDTQYF.

CDR3 residues: CASSPTGGLTEAFF. The CDR3 DNA reads TGCGCCAGCAGCCCGACAGGGGGGCTCACTGAAGCTTTCTTT. The rearrangement links TRBV5-1 to TRBJ1-1, with TRBD1 matching over 9 bases. This CDR3 is 14 amino acids long. The V gene end was trimmed by 4 bases and the J gene end by 4 bases; junction bases not matched to a gene: 5. Germline V lookup: CDR1 SGHRS, CDR2 YFSETQ.

The chain links TRBV7-9 to TRBJ1-4; 8 bases line up with TRBD1. CDR3 length: 16 amino acids. Germline assignment: CDR1 SEHNR and CDR2 FQNEAQ (reference sequence). V trimming: 2 bases; J trimming: 7 bases; junction bases outside the gene matches: 9. The CDR3 protein is CASSLRGQGRGEKLFF. In DNA, the CDR3 is TGTGCCAGCAGCTTAAGAGGACAGGGAAGAGGTGAAAAACTGTTTTTT.

A note on this clone: One junction end disagrees with the germline gene, perhaps due to a read error. The V call is TRBV28, the J call TRBJ1-3, with 8 bases aligning to TRBD1. CDR1 and CDR2 (germline): MDHEN, SYDVKM. The CDR3 sequence is 12 residues long. Here the CDR3 reads CASTVYEGQVHF. The CDR3 DNA reads as TGTGCCAGCACAGTTTATGAGGGACAGGTGCATTTT.

The chain is built from TRBV9 and TRBJ2-1, with D uncertain. V was pared by 0 bases and J by 1 base, with 11 bases between. Germline V gene sequence: CDR1 SGDLS, CDR2 YYNGEE. The CDR3 is made up of 16 amino acids. CDR3 DNA: TGTGCCAGCAGCGTAGATGGCGGCCTATCCTACAATGAGCAGTTCTTC. It codes for CASSVDGGLSYNEQFF.